What follows are 23 T cell receptor beta chains derived from one specimen sequenced in a study of cytomegalovirus exposure and HLA in healthy donors (dated by TCRdb to 2017 to 2019). The library was generated by the immunoSEQ multiplex PCR assay. For the multiplex PCR, a mixture combining 60 forward primers for TCR Vbeta segments and 13 reverse primers for TCR Jbeta segments was used. TCRdb took over this immuneACCESS table, retaining in-frame rearrangements with V and J assigned. Such tables are incomplete; in checked studies, under half of the missing clones stem from an unresolved V gene, and the remainder is unexplained. The sample table records approximately 42,000 clones. 7% to 8.5% of the sample is held by the ten biggest clonotypes. The source material was PBMCs. All receptors derive from a male donor in good health and CMV-seronegative.

The CDR3 nucleotides are TGCGCCAGCAGCTATACTATAAACCTCCCCAATCAGCCCCAGCATTTT. Its protein is CASSYTINLPNQPQHF. The chain has TRBV4-1 and TRBJ1-5; no firm D call. Germline V gene data show CDR1 as MGHRA and CDR2 as YSYEKL. The CDR3 runs to 16 residues. V lost 5 bases and J lost 3, with 17 bases in between.

The rearrangement joins TRBV5-1 to TRBJ2-2; 8 bases line up with TRBD2. The V gene end was trimmed by 1 base and the J gene end by 4 bases; junction bases not matched to a gene: 6. The germline V gene has CDR1 SGHRS and CDR2 YFSETQ. CDR3 size: 16 residues. The CDR3 nucleotides are TGCGCCAGCAGCTTGACAGCGGGAGTGGGCACCGGGGAGCTGTTTTTT. This encodes CASSLTAGVGTGELFF. Full variable domain (remainder filled in from reference TRBV5-1 and TRBJ2-2): KAGVTQTPRYLIKTRGQQVTLSCSPISGHRSVSWYQQTPGQGLQFLFEYFSETQRNKGNFPGRFSGRQFSNSRSEMNVSTLELGDSALYLCASSLTAGVGTGELFFGEGSRLTVL.

The J gene is TRBJ1-1, the V gene TRBV5-1, with 10 positions matching TRBD1. Germline values: CDR1 SGHRS, CDR2 YFSETQ. The CDR3 sequence is 16 residues long. V gave up 4 bases and J gave up 5 bases; unmatched junction bases: 11. DNA of the CDR3: TGCGCCAGCAGCCCAAGACAGGGGGCGAAGGAGACTGAAGCTTTCTTT. Amino acids: CASSPRQGAKETEAFF.

This rearrangement joins TRBV11-2 to TRBJ2-3; maybe TRBD2 (7 bases). Germline V gene sequence: CDR1 SGHAT, CDR2 FQNNGV. The CDR3 loop spans 15 amino acids. Trimming stripped 2 bases from V and 2 bases from J, with 11 bases between. The CDR3, as DNA: TGTGCCAGCAGCTTAAATCGGGGGGCCACAGATACGCAGTATTTT. It yields the protein CASSLNRGATDTQYF.

The chain recombines TRBV18 with TRBJ2-7, with 7 nucleotides matching TRBD2. This CDR3 has 15 amino acids. The V gene's germline CDR1 is KGHSH and CDR2 LQKENI. The V segment lost 4 bases and the J segment 6 bases; nucleotides outside the gene matches: 12. CDR3 nucleotide sequence: TGTGCCAGCTCACTCCTGGGAGGGAGGGCCGGCGAGCAGTACTTC. Amino acids: CASSLLGGRAGEQYF. Based on the CDR3 plus reference TRBV18 and TRBJ2-7, the full variable domain is NAGVMQNPRHLVRRRGQEARLRCSPMKGHSHVYWYRQLPEEGLKFMVYLQKENIIDESGMPKERFSAEFPKEGPSILRIQQVVRGDSAAYFCASSLLGGRAGEQYFGPGTRLTVT.

The gene calls are TRBV7-2 and TRBJ2-7, with 8 bases lining up with TRBD2. CDR1 is SGHTA and CDR2 is FQGNSA in the germline V gene. Germline trimming cut 3 bases from V and 3 bases from J; bases unmatched to any gene: 4. The CDR3 spans 14 residues. The CDR3 DNA is TGTGCCAGCAGCTTGGCCAGCGGGGGCTACGAGCAGTACTTC. Translating it yields CASSLASGGYEQYF.

The chain combines TRBV27 with TRBJ1-3, with D tentatively TRBD1 (6 bases). The germline CDR1 and CDR2 sequences are MNHEY and SMNVEV (reference sequence). The CDR3 totals 17 residues. Trimming pared 6 bases from V and 3 bases from J, leaving 21 bases between. The CDR3 DNA sequence: TGTGCCAGCAGATCCACGGGGGGCAGGGGAGGTGGAAACACCATATATTTT. This encodes CASRSTGGRGGGNTIYF.

J is TRBJ2-3 and V is TRBV30, with 7 bases matching TRBD2. The CDR3 consists of 16 residues. The germline CDR1 and CDR2 sequences are GTSNPN and SVGIG (reference sequence). Unmatched junction bases numbered 9, after V lost 3 bases and J lost 0 bases. CDR3 residues: CAWRDRIGRSTDTQYF. The DNA of the CDR3 is TGTGCCTGGAGGGATAGGATCGGGAGGAGCACAGATACGCAGTATTTT.

This chain links TRBV12-5 with TRBJ2-1, with TRBD2 as a possible D gene (6 bases). CDR3 size: 15 residues. Trimming left V 6 bases short and J 2 bases short, with 14 bases between. CDR1 and CDR2 (germline): LGHNT, FRNRAP. The CDR3 region is CASGPRGRTYNEQFF. CDR3 DNA sequence: TGTGCTAGTGGCCCGCGGGGACGGACCTACAATGAGCAGTTCTTC.

This sequence joins TRBV7-9 and TRBJ1-5; D not resolved. The germline V gene has CDR1 SEHNR and CDR2 FQNEAQ (reference sequence). The CDR3 has 13 residues. Trimming removed 10 bases at V and 4 bases at J, with 14 bases between. CDR3 nucleotide sequence: TGTGCCACCTCCAGAGGAGGGAATCAGCCCCAGCATTTT. Translation: CATSRGGNQPQHF.

Comment on this clone: The sample carries other DNA sequences with the same CDR3. The chain recombines TRBV6-6 with TRBJ1-1, with D possibly being TRBD1 (5 bases). Germline V gene lookup returns CDR1 MNHNY and CDR2 SVGAGI (reference sequence). The V end lost 2 bases, the J end lost 1 base, and 8 bases lay between the germline ends. The CDR3 covers 14 residues. In nucleotides, the CDR3 is TGTGCCAGCAGTTACCCCGGACAGAACACTGAAGCTTTCTTT. It codes for CASSYPGQNTEAFF.

The chain joins TRBV10-2 to TRBJ2-3; possible D gene TRBD2, 5 bases. CDR3 size: 14 residues. V shed 1 base and J shed 5 bases, with 10 bases lying between them. In germline, CDR1 is WSHSY, CDR2 SAAADI. For the CDR3, the DNA is TGCGCCAGCAGTGAGTTGGGAGATGAAGATACGCAGTATTTT. Protein: CASSELGDEDTQYF.

This chain connects TRBV10-2 to TRBJ2-3; 12 bases fit TRBD2. The CDR3 is 18 amino acids. J lost 4 bases, V lost 3 bases, and 11 bases had no gene match. Germline V gene data show CDR1 as WSHSY and CDR2 as SAAADI. The DNA of the CDR3 is TGCGCCAGCAGTGAACTAGCGGGAGGACCTACAACCCCAGATACGCAGTATTTT. Residues: CASSELAGGPTTPDTQYF.

The chain has TRBV19 and TRBJ1-5; D possibly corresponds to TRBD1 (6 bases). V dropped 5 bases and J dropped 4 bases, with 15 bases sitting between them. The germline V gene has CDR1 LNHDA and CDR2 SQIVND (reference sequence). This CDR3 has 15 amino acids. The CDR3 sequence: CASSPLGTRNQPQHF. The CDR3 coding sequence is TGTGCCAGTAGTCCCCTCGGGACAAGGAATCAGCCCCAGCATTTT.

The chain has TRBV19 and TRBJ2-2, with a possible D match to TRBD1 (6 bases). The CDR3 has 16 residues. CDR1 and CDR2 (germline): LNHDA, SQIVND (reference sequence). V was trimmed by 0 bases and J by 3 bases, leaving 11 bases between them. The CDR3 DNA sequence: TGTGCCAGTAGTATAGATCCACAGGGTGACACCGGGGAGCTGTTTTTT. Its translation: CASSIDPQGDTGELFF.

V usage is TRBV27 and J usage is TRBJ1-2; the match to TRBD1 covers 8 bases. The CDR3 contains 13 residues. From germline, CDR1 is MNHEY and CDR2 SMNVEV (reference sequence). Trimming at V came to 5 bases and at J to 8 bases, leaving 7 bases not matched to a gene. This chain's CDR3 is CASSTRTGHGYTF. CDR3 bases: TGTGCCAGCAGTACCCGGACAGGGCACGGCTACACCTTC.

By frequency, this clone is medium-sized. This sequence joins TRBV6-4 and TRBJ2-6; D may be TRBD1 (6 bases). The germline V and J ends were trimmed by 6 bases and 4 bases, with 13 bases remaining between them. There are 15 residues in the CDR3. Germline V lookup: CDR1 MRHNA, CDR2 SNTAGT. The CDR3 sequence is CASSVGQRGANVLTF. The CDR3 nucleotides read TGTGCCAGCAGCGTCGGACAGAGAGGGGCCAACGTCCTGACTTTC.

This sequence joins TRBV6-5 and TRBJ2-7, with D unclear. V lost 3 bases and J 4 bases, leaving 10 bases between the germline ends. The CDR3 covers 13 residues. CDR1 and CDR2 from the germline V gene are MNHEY and SVGAGI. The CDR3 DNA reads as TGTGCCAGCAGTTATGGAGTAACGTACGAGCAGTACTTC. Amino acid sequence: CASSYGVTYEQYF.

The V call is TRBV19, the J call TRBJ1-1, with D possibly being TRBD1 (5 bases). Per germline, CDR1 LNHDA and CDR2 SQIVND (reference sequence). V shed 7 bases and J shed 0 bases, with 15 bases lying between them. The CDR3 sequence is 15 residues long. As DNA, the CDR3 is TGTGCCAGTAACGAACGGGGGTTTTTGAACACTGAAGCTTTCTTT. Encoded protein: CASNERGFLNTEAFF.

In regard to this clone: An end of the junction differs from the germline gene, which may be a read error. This chain uses TRBV18 with TRBJ2-2; TRBD2 aligns across 9 bases. This CDR3 has 15 residues. Germline values: CDR1 KGHSH, CDR2 LQKENI. The CDR3 loop reads CASSPSSGDTGELLF. The CDR3 nucleotides read TGTGCCAGCTCACCATCTAGCGGGGACACCGGGGAGCTGCTTTTT.

CDR3 sequence reads: CASSVVGQHNEQFF. The CDR3 DNA is TGTGCCAGCAGCGTAGTAGGACAGCATAATGAGCAGTTCTTC. The rearrangement links TRBV9 to TRBJ2-1; perhaps TRBD1 as D (6 bases). The ends were cut back, 0 bases at V and 7 bases at J, with 11 bases in the middle. The CDR3 runs 14 residues. In germline, CDR1 is SGDLS, CDR2 YYNGEE.

This sequence joins TRBV5-8 and TRBJ1-1; 10 nucleotides match TRBD1. The CDR3 sequence is 15 residues long. Germline lookup yields CDR1 SGHTS and CDR2 YDEGEE. With 2 bases clipped from V and 5 bases from J, the junction kept 6 bases outside the gene matches. This CDR3 is CASSFLGTGDTEAFF. The CDR3 DNA reads as TGTGCCAGCAGCTTCCTTGGGACAGGGGATACTGAAGCTTTCTTT.

The V and J genes are TRBV4-1 and TRBJ2-1; TRBD2 agrees at 11 bases. V dropped 1 base and J dropped 4; count of bases not matched to a gene: 6. CDR1 is MGHRA, CDR2 YSYEKL, per germline. The CDR3 is 17 residues long. The CDR3 DNA follows: TGCGCCAGCAGCCAAGGGGGGACTAGCGGAAAATACAATGAGCAGTTCTTC. Amino acids: CASSQGGTSGKYNEQFF.